This TCR beta chain was identified during a study of blood T cell repertoires in COVID-19. On the study more broadly: The United States, Italy and Spain provided the acute and convalescent COVID-19 samples. T cells, B-cell-depleted T cells, or PBMCs provided the cDNA or gDNA that served as material.

CDR1 and CDR2 (germline): MNHEY, SVGAGI. V lost 6 bases, J lost 2 bases, and 14 bases lay in between. This CDR3 has 14 amino acids. Methods used by the authors: By means of reference gene primer amplification, nucleated cell counts were estimated. Some clones are missing from TCRdb's copy, which holds only in-frame ones; the method was immunoSEQ multiplex PCR. The DNA gave D and trimming, while V, J and clone size come from that table. Among tens of thousands of clones listed, less than 85% were seen once. The chain couples TRBV6-5 to TRBJ2-7, with D hard to call. The sequence was collected from a woman aged 80 or older with active or convalescent COVID-19. Sequencing was carried out using peripheral blood. CDR3 amino acids: CASRPDLFPYEQYF. DNA for the CDR3: TGTGCCAGCAGACCCGACTTATTTCCCTACGAGCAGTACTTC.